The entry below describes one T cell receptor beta chain. Its antigen is not yet known. Per-nucleotide qualities are absent, and no much larger clonotype sits a single base away. These data are taken from a study of T cell repertoires in cytomegalovirus infection (dated by TCRdb to the late 2010s). Context from the whole study: Because public TCR beta signatures pointed to carriage of CMV infection together with the matching HLA type, the HLA type of each donor mattered for the analysis. Overall results and qualifications from the work: The ex vivo response was dominated by HLA-C-restricted CMV-specific TCR beta clonotypes, which also provided the single most frequent clonotype in two of eight donors. In both this cohort and an independent roughly 330-donor cohort, the cumulative frequency of public TCR beta family members distinguished carriers of CMV infection plus the relevant HLA type.

The CDR3 starts with the cysteine, ends with the phenylalanine, and has 15 residues. Just the 45-base CDR3 DNA is kept, in frame starting at base 1. As encoded in the germline V gene, CDR1 is MNHEY while CDR2 is SVGAGI. The V and J ends are trimmed by 7 bases and 3 bases, leaving 18 bases between them. Sequencing used an Illumina HiSeq 1500. The public reads were run again by TCRdb, first through fastp at Q25 and then through MiXCR, and only productive beta chains were kept. Every distinct CDR3 protein forms one entry, paired with its most common genes and DNA. This sample comprises around 530,000 distinct CDR3 sequences, approximately 25% of them detected only once. The leading ten clones occupy 13% of the sample.

The TCR originated in a human donor in good health (CMV status not recorded). Some clones in this sample may be carry-over from other donors' samples. This sequence uses TRBV6-5 and TRBJ1-1; the D segment could be TRBD1, given 6 matching bases. The source material was PBMCs. CDR3 loop: CASTTGIPPHTEAFF. In nucleotides, the sequence is TGTGCCAGCACAACAGGGATCCCCCCTCACACTGAAGCTTTCTTT.